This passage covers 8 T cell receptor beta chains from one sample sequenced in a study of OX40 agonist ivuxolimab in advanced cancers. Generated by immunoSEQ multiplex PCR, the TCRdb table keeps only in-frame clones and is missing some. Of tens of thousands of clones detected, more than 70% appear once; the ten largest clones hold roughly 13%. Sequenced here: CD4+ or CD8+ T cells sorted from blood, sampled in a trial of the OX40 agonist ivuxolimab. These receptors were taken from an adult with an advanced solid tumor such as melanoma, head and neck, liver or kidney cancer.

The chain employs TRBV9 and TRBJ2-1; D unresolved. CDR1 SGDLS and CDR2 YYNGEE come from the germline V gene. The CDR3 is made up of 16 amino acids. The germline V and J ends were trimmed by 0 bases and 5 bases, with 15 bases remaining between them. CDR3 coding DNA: TGTGCCAGCAGCGTAGGGGGATCGGGCCATGACAATGAGCAGTTCTTC. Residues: CASSVGGSGHDNEQFF.

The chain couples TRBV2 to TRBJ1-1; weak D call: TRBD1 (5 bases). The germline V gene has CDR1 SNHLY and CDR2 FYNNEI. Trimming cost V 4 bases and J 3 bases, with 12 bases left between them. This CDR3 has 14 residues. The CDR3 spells CASSGAQGHTEAFF. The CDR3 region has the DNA TGTGCCAGCAGTGGGGCGCAGGGTCACACTGAAGCTTTCTTT.

CDR3 sequence: CATLAGQGFGYTF. DNA of the CDR3: TGTGCCACCCTCGCGGGACAGGGGTTTGGCTACACCTTC. This sequence joins TRBV25-1 and TRBJ1-2, with 10 nucleotides matching TRBD1. J was trimmed by 7 bases and V by 10 bases; bases with no gene match: 9. The CDR3 is 13 residues long. CDR1 is MGHDK, CDR2 SYGVNS, per germline.

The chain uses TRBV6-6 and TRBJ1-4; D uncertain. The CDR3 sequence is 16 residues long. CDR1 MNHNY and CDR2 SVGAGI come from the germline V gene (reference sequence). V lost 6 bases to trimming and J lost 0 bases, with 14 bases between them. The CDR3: CASRGGRLPTNEKLFF. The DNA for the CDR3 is TGTGCCAGCAGGGGTGGACGGCTCCCAACTAATGAAAAACTGTTTTTT.

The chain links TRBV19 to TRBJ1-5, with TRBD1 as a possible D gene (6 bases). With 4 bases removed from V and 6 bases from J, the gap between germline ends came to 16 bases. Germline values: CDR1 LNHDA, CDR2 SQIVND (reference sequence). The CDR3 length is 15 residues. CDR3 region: CASSTWGQGGQPQHF. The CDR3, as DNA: TGTGCCAGTAGTACGTGGGGGCAGGGTGGTCAGCCCCAGCATTTT. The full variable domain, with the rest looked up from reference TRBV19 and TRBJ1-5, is DGGITQSPKYLFRKEGQNVTLSCEQNLNHDAMYWYRQDPGQGLRLIYYSQIVNDFQKGDIAEGYSVSREKKESFPLTVTSAQKNPTAFYLCASSTWGQGGQPQHFGDGTRLSIL.

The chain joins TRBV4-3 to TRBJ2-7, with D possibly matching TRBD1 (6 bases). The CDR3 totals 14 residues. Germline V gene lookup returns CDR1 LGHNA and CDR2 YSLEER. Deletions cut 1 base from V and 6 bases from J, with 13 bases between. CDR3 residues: CASSQGQGRSEQYF. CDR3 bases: TGCGCCAGCAGCCAAGGGCAGGGGCGGTCCGAGCAGTACTTC.

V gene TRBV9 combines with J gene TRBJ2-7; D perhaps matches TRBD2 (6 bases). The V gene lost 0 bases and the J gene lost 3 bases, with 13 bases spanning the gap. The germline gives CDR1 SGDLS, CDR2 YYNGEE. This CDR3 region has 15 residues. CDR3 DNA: TGTGCCAGCAGCGTAGGGGGGGATAGAATCTACGAGCAGTACTTC. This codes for CASSVGGDRIYEQYF. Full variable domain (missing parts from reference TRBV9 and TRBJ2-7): DSGVTQTPKHLITATGQRVTLRCSPRSGDLSVYWYQQSLDQGLQFLIQYYNGEERAKGNILERFSAQQFPDLHSELNLSSLELGDSALYFCASSVGGDRIYEQYFGPGTRLTVT.

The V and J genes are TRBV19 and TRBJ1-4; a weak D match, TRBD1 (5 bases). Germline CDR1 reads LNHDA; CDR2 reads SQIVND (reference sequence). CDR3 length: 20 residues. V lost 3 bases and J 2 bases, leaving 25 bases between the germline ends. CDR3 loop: CASSIRWDLRSIRTNEKLFF. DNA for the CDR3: TGTGCCAGTAGTATTCGCTGGGACCTAAGAAGTATTAGGACTAATGAAAAACTGTTTTTT.